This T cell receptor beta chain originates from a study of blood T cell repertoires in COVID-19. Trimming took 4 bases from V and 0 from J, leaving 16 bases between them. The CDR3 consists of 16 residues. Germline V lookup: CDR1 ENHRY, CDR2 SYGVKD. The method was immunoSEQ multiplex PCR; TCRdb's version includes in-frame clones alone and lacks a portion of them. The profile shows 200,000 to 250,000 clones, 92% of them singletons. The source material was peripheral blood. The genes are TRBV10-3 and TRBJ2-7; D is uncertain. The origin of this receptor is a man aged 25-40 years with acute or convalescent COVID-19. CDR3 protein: CAISAVGAASSYEQYF. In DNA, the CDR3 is TGTGCCATCAGTGCGGTAGGTGCAGCTAGCTCCTACGAGCAGTACTTC.